This TCR beta chain was profiled in a study of shared clonotypes between healthy human individuals. Study-wide results and limits: Generation probabilities were higher for clonotypes shared across all four sorted-subset donors than for unshared ones.

This clone was seen a single time. Its specificity is not known. Germline V gene lookup returns CDR1 SGHVS and CDR2 FQNEAQ. The CDR3 spans 16 residues. The J segment lost 4 bases and the V segment lost 6 bases, leaving 9 bases of the junction unmatched. Per sorted-subset replicate PCR, input was approximately 0.2 ug DNA, representing 30,000 to 35,000 T cell genomes. Here immunoSEQ multiplex PCR was the method, and the copy in TCRdb shows in-frame clones only, minus some. The repertoire holds some 2,500,000 clones, 80% to 95% seen once, with 0.37% in the top ten. The gene calls are TRBV7-8 and TRBJ1-3; 10 positions agree with TRBD1. The source of this sequence is a man aged 18 to 29 in good health. Some clones in this sample may be carry-over from other donors' samples. The sample comprised naive CD4+ T cells from PBMCs. The subset is: CD45RA+ positively selected. The DNA for the CDR3 is TGTGCCAGCAGTATTTTCGGGACAGGGGCCGGAAACACCATATATTTT. Encoded protein: CASSIFGTGAGNTIYF.